The next 19 T cell receptor beta chains were all read from a single sample in a study of liver allograft versus peripheral blood T cells (dated by TCRdb to 2020 to 2021). With respect to the entire study: The study compared T cell receptor repertoires found within transplanted livers against repertoires in the peripheral blood of liver transplant recipients.

Sequenced using an Illumina MiSeq. Starting from the raw public reads, TCRdb applied fastp trimming at Q25, assembled clones with MiXCR and retained in-frame beta chains. Rows merge per CDR3 protein into single entries with the most common DNA and genes. Here the sample has more than 1,500 distinct CDR3 sequences; under 20% occur a single time. The ten largest clones take up approximately 8.1% of the sample. These receptors came from a human patient who had a liver transplant. After a transplant, some T cells may be the graft donor's own cells.

This clonotype is classed as large. The chain combines TRBV19 with TRBJ1-2, with D hard to call. The V gene's germline CDR1 is LNHDA and CDR2 SQIVND (reference sequence). Trimming stripped 8 bases from V and 8 bases from J, with 24 bases between. This CDR3 has 15 amino acids. The CDR3 region is CASAYADRPKIGYTF. For the CDR3, the DNA is TGTGCCAGTGCATACGCCGACCGCCCAAAGATAGGCTACACCTTC.

The chain uses TRBV7-3 and TRBJ2-1, with 11 bases fitting TRBD2. Germline CDR1 SGHTA, CDR2 FQGTGA. V shed 5 bases and J 8 bases; nucleotides not matched to a gene: 8. This CDR3 spans 15 amino acids. The CDR3 region is CASSATSGGVDEQFF. The CDR3 DNA is TGTGCCAGCAGCGCCACTAGCGGGGGCGTCGATGAGCAGTTCTTC.

By sample fraction, this clonotype is medium-sized. The V call is TRBV6-5, the J call TRBJ2-1; TRBD1 aligns across 7 bases. The CDR3 length is 15 residues. The germline V gene encodes CDR1 MNHEY and CDR2 SVGAGI. J was trimmed by 0 bases and V by 4 bases; bases with no gene match: 3. The CDR3 is CASSSTGRSYNEQFF. The DNA of the CDR3 is TGTGCCAGCAGTTCGACAGGGCGCTCCTACAATGAGCAGTTCTTC.

This clonotype was observed a few times. This likely stems from a read error, as it lies one base from a far larger clone. The rearrangement links TRBV12-3 or TRBV12-4 to TRBJ2-7, with 8 bases fitting TRBD2. V lost 5 bases to trimming and J lost 1 base; unmatched junction nucleotides: 7. The CDR3 is 15 residues long. CDR3 sequence: CASSDTREGSYEQYF. In nucleotides, the CDR3 is TGTGCCAGCAGTGATACACGGGAGGGTTCCTACGAGCAGTACTTC.

A single count supports this clonotype. Its ends do not fully match the called genes, so a read error is possible. The chain uses TRBV29-1 and TRBJ1-1; maybe TRBD1 (5 bases). The V gene's germline CDR1 is SQVTM and CDR2 ANQGSEA. This CDR3 is 13 amino acids long. CDR3 DNA: TGCAGTTACCGCCGGACACTGAACACTGAAGCTTTATTT. Translated, it gives CSYRRTLNTEALF.

Sample share makes this clonotype large. V gene TRBV6-2 or TRBV6-3 combines with J gene TRBJ1-5; TRBD1 aligns across 10 bases. CDR3 length: 15 amino acids. After removal of 5 bases from V and 6 bases from J, the junction contained 7 bases not matched to a gene. Germline-derived CDR1 and CDR2 are MNHEY and SVGEGT. The CDR3 loop reads CASSIRDRGGQPQHF. CDR3 bases: TGTGCCAGCAGTATCCGGGACAGGGGCGGTCAGCCCCAGCATTTT.

This clonotype is labeled medium-sized. The chain uses TRBV24-1 and TRBJ2-1, with D tentatively TRBD2 (5 bases). V was cut by 5 bases and J by 8 bases, with 12 bases left in between. CDR3 size: 13 residues. The germline gives CDR1 KGHDR, CDR2 SFDVKD. The CDR3 DNA follows: TGTGCCACCAGTGTACCGGGAACGGATGAGCAGTTCTTC. It specifies CATSVPGTDEQFF.

This rearrangement joins TRBV2 to TRBJ1-2; 8 nucleotides line up with TRBD1. The CDR3 covers 16 residues. Unmatched junction bases numbered 9, after V lost 6 bases and J lost 0 bases. Germline V gene sequence: CDR1 SNHLY, CDR2 FYNNEI. The CDR3 nucleotides read TGTGCCAGCAGACCGGGACAGGCCTTTTCTAACTATGGCTACACCTTC. It is translated as CASRPGQAFSNYGYTF.

This clonotype rates as medium-sized. V usage is TRBV15 and J usage is TRBJ2-6, with D perhaps matching TRBD2 (5 bases). V gave up 0 bases and J gave up 4 bases, with 13 bases separating them. Germline CDR1 and CDR2: LNHNV and YYDKDF (reference sequence). The CDR3 is 17 residues long. CDR3 coding DNA: TGTGCCACCAGCAGAGATCCCTCGGGGTTCGGGGCCAACGTCCTGACTTTC. Amino acids: CATSRDPSGFGANVLTF.

This clonotype rates as medium-sized. CDR3 DNA sequence: TGTGCCAGCAGCCACCGAGGGACAGGGGGTACCGGGGAGCTGTTTTTT. The encoded protein is CASSHRGTGGTGELFF. The rearrangement joins TRBV27 to TRBJ2-2; 11 bases match TRBD1. The ends lost 6 bases at V and 5 bases at J; junction bases unmatched: 8. CDR1 is MNHEY and CDR2 is SMNVEV in the germline V gene (reference sequence). The CDR3 sequence is 16 residues long.

This clonotype counts as large. CDR3 coding DNA: TGTGCCAGCAGCTTAGTGGGTTTGGACCTTGGCGGCTACACCTTC. It codes for CASSLVGLDLGGYTF. This chain uses TRBV7-9 with TRBJ1-2; D remains ambiguous. The CDR3 consists of 15 residues. Germline lookup yields CDR1 SEHNR and CDR2 FQNEAQ (reference sequence). The V end lost 1 base, the J end lost 8 bases, and 17 bases lay between the germline ends. The complete variable domain, with remaining parts taken from reference TRBV7-9 and TRBJ1-2, reads DTGVSQNPRHKITKRGQNVTFRCDPISEHNRLYWYRQTLGQGPEFLTYFQNEAQLEKSRLLSDRFSAERPKGSFSTLEIQRTEQGDSAMYLCASSLVGLDLGGYTFGSGTRLTVV.

The chain recombines TRBV5-6 with TRBJ1-2; no firm D call. Looked up from germline, CDR1 is SGHDT and CDR2 is YYEEEE. V gave up 0 bases and J gave up 4 bases, with 10 bases separating them. The CDR3 has 14 residues. The CDR3 sequence: CASSLAGRPYGYTF. CDR3 nucleotide sequence: TGTGCCAGCAGCTTGGCCGGACGGCCCTATGGCTACACCTTC.

By share of the sample, this clonotype is medium-sized. The chain is built from TRBV30 and TRBJ1-3; no clear D gene. This CDR3 contains 13 residues. Deletions cut 2 bases from V and 3 bases from J, with 8 bases between. The germline gives CDR1 GTSNPN, CDR2 SVGIG (reference sequence). The CDR3 DNA sequence: TGTGCCTGGAGTATACAGAGTGGAAACACCATATATTTT. Translating gives CAWSIQSGNTIYF.

V and J are TRBV5-6 and TRBJ1-1, with TRBD1 matching over 12 bases. CDR1 SGHDT and CDR2 YYEEEE come from the germline V gene. The CDR3 sequence is 15 residues long. Trimming at V came to 3 bases and at J to 7 bases, leaving 7 bases not matched to a gene. CDR3 sequence: CASSSSGTGGSEAFF. CDR3 coding DNA: TGTGCCAGCAGCTCCTCCGGGACAGGGGGCAGTGAAGCTTTCTTT.

The chain combines TRBV5-1 with TRBJ1-6; D gene uncertain. The CDR3 is 17 amino acids. V was pared by 0 bases and J by 2 bases, with 12 bases between. From germline, CDR1 is SGHRS and CDR2 YFSETQ. The CDR3 bases are TGCGCCAGCAGCTTGGATGGCAGTTCGACCTATAATTCACCCCTCCACTTT. Its translation is CASSLDGSSTYNSPLHF.

Sample share makes this clonotype medium-sized. The chain combines TRBV5-6 with TRBJ1-2, with D perhaps TRBD1 (5 bases). Trimming cost V 0 bases and J 2 bases, with 14 bases left between them. Looked up from germline, CDR1 is SGHDT and CDR2 is YYEEEE. CDR3 size: 16 residues. This CDR3 is CASSLVQGYTNYGYTF. The CDR3 DNA reads TGTGCCAGCAGCTTGGTTCAGGGATACACGAACTATGGCTACACCTTC.

This clonotype is termed medium-sized. V gene TRBV7-3 combines with J gene TRBJ1-2; no clear D. CDR1 and CDR2 from the germline V gene are SGHTA and FQGTGA. Between the trimmed V and J ends, which lost 5 bases and 8 bases, there was a span of 18 bases. CDR3 length equals 14 residues. The CDR3 DNA sequence: TGTGCCAGCAGCCCAGGTCTCGAAGTCGTCGGCTACACCTTC. Residues: CASSPGLEVVGYTF.

This clonotype is labeled as large. This chain uses TRBV19 with TRBJ1-2; tentative D call: TRBD1 (5 bases). Germline V CDR1 and CDR2: LNHDA, SQIVND (reference sequence). The CDR3 consists of 16 residues. V was pared by 7 bases and J by 0 bases, with 18 bases between. CDR3 in amino acids: CASTLRQTITNYGYTF. CDR3 DNA sequence: TGTGCCAGTACCCTACGACAGACAATAACTAACTATGGCTACACCTTC.

By proportion, this clonotype is medium-sized. The rearrangement links TRBV30 to TRBJ2-7; TRBD1 might be the D (6 bases). There are 13 residues in the CDR3. Looked up from germline, CDR1 is GTSNPN and CDR2 is SVGIG (reference sequence). The V and J ends lost 0 bases and 6 bases respectively, with 12 bases between them. The CDR3 bases are TGTGCCTGGAGTGTACTGTCAGGGGTCGAGCAGTACTTC. Protein: CAWSVLSGVEQYF.